Listed here is a single T cell receptor (beta chain). With 4 bases removed from V and 9 bases from J, the gap between germline ends came to 16 bases. From germline, CDR1 is SNHLY and CDR2 FYNNEI. The CDR3 consists of 14 residues. Together with a sample-barcoded 5' primer, a J-beta primer mix was included in a second PCR lasting about 6 to 11 cycles. Via MiXCR, TCRdb re-called the 5' RACE reads, giving one row per CDR3 protein. The data show about 640,000 distinct CDR3 sequences, with about 53% seen just once and roughly 34% held by the top ten. The sample is drawn from a study of blood T cells in healthy people across ages. Each sample used at least 7 million PBMCs.

This rearrangement joins TRBV2 to TRBJ2-4, with D perhaps TRBD1 (7 bases). The source is a man in his 60s in good health. The specimen sequenced was blood. The CDR3 DNA sequence: TGTGCCAGCAGTGGTCGACAGGGAGGCGCCATTCAGTACTTC. This encodes CASSGRQGGAIQYF.